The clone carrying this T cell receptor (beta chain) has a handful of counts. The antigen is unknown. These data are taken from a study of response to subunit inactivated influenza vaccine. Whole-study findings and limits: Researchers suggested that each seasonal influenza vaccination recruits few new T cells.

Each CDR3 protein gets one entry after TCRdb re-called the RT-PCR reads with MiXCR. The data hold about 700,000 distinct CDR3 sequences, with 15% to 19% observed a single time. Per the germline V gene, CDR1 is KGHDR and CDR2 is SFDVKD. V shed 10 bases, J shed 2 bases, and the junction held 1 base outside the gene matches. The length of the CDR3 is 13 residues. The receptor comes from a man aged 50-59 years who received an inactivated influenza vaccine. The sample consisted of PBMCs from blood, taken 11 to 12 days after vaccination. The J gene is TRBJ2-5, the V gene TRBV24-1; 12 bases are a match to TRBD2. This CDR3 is CATGLAGQETQYF. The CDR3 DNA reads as TGTGCCACAGGACTAGCGGGGCAAGAGACCCAGTACTTC.